This T cell receptor (beta chain) was observed in a study of blood T cell repertoires in COVID-19. Study-wide background: Both acute and convalescent COVID-19 samples were obtained from the United States, Italy and Spain. The analysed material was cDNA or gDNA that came from T cells, B-cell-depleted T cells, or PBMCs.

The germline V gene encodes CDR1 SEHNR and CDR2 FQNEAQ (reference sequence). V was pared by 4 bases and J by 5 bases, with 21 bases between. The CDR3 has 16 amino acids. Per the original methods: Using reference gene primer amplification, nucleated cell counts were estimated. Repertoires were generated with immunoSEQ multiplex PCR, while TCRdb's copy carries only in-frame clones and drops some. V, J and clone size were drawn from that table, and D and trimming were deduced from the DNA. In the table there are about 200,000 clones, roughly 90% of which are singletons. The chain links TRBV7-9 to TRBJ2-7; no clear D. The source is a man aged 50 to 59 with acute or convalescent COVID-19. The sequencing input was peripheral blood. CDR3 protein: CASSSQVFASFNEQYF. The DNA for the CDR3 is TGTGCCAGCAGCTCGCAGGTATTTGCCTCCTTTAACGAGCAGTACTTC.